Each of the 22 T cell receptor beta chains below was sequenced from the same sample in a study of CD8+ T cells in alopecia areata. In each case, RNA was isolated and then reverse transcribed into cDNA as the sequencing template. TCRdb keeps only in-frame clones here, not all; method: immunoSEQ multiplex PCR. The table shows 100,000 to 120,000 clones, with roughly 56% occurring only once. Treatment: oral pan-JAK inhibitor, 5-10 mg twice daily. Sequenced here: CD4+ T cells sorted from blood, sampled at week 24, from a patient treated with tofacitinib. The receptor set was obtained from a human donor with alopecia areata.

The CDR3 DNA is TGTGCCATCAGTGAGTGGGGGACAGGCCAAAGGGGGCAGTACTTC. Protein sequence: CAISEWGTGQRGQYF. The V call is TRBV10-3, the J call TRBJ2-7; 8 bases are shared with TRBD1. The CDR3 consists of 15 residues. Losses at the gene ends were 1 base for V and 9 bases for J; bases not matched to a gene: 11. Germline V gene data show CDR1 as ENHRY and CDR2 as SYGVKD.

The chain has TRBV29-1 and TRBJ1-4; weak D call: TRBD1 (5 bases). Germline CDR1 SQVTM, CDR2 ANQGSEA. V dropped 4 bases and J dropped 8 bases, with 14 bases sitting between them. The CDR3 runs to 13 residues. The CDR3 DNA is TGCAGCGTTGGAGAGGCAGGGCGAGAAAAACTGTTTTTT. Protein sequence: CSVGEAGREKLFF.

The chain links TRBV7-9 to TRBJ2-7, with D unresolved. The CDR3 is 13 residues long. Per germline, CDR1 SEHNR and CDR2 FQNEAQ (reference sequence). V was cut by 3 bases and J by 6 bases, with 12 bases left in between. DNA for the CDR3: TGTGCCAGCAGCTTCGGCTTAACTGCCGAGCAGTACTTC. Amino acid sequence: CASSFGLTAEQYF.

The chain uses TRBV7-9 and TRBJ2-4; TRBD2 matches 7 bases. Trimming took 10 bases from V and 5 from J; bases not matched to a gene: 8. The CDR3 runs to 13 residues. Germline loops: CDR1 SEHNR, CDR2 FQNEAQ (reference sequence). The CDR3 protein is CATSRGGENIQYF. The CDR3 coding sequence is TGTGCCACCTCACGGGGAGGGGAAAACATTCAGTACTTC.

V usage is TRBV7-9 and J usage is TRBJ1-1; tentatively, D is TRBD1 (5 bases). CDR3 length equals 13 residues. Trimming cost V 2 bases and J 3 bases, with 7 bases left between them. The germline CDR1 and CDR2 sequences are SEHNR and FQNEAQ (reference sequence). DNA for the CDR3: TGTGCCAGCAGCTTATCCAGGGACACTGAAGCTTTCTTT. It encodes CASSLSRDTEAFF.

The chain is built from TRBV4-3 and TRBJ1-2; D unclear. The V and J ends lost 0 bases and 2 bases respectively, with 16 bases between them. The CDR3 spans 17 residues. The germline V gene has CDR1 LGHNA and CDR2 YSLEER. The CDR3 loop reads CASSQDFKRVQNYGYTF. The CDR3, as DNA: TGCGCCAGCAGCCAAGATTTCAAAAGGGTCCAGAACTATGGCTACACCTTC.

The rearrangement links TRBV19 to TRBJ2-2, with D unresolved. Looked up from germline, CDR1 is LNHDA and CDR2 is SQIVND (reference sequence). V lost 7 bases and J 0 bases, leaving 6 bases between the germline ends. The CDR3 is 13 residues long. CDR3 in DNA: TGTGCCAGTACCAGTCCGAACACCGGGGAGCTGTTTTTT. It translates to CASTSPNTGELFF.

This sequence joins TRBV7-2 and TRBJ2-3, with D uncertain. The germline V gene encodes CDR1 SGHTA and CDR2 FQGNSA. The V end was cut by 5 bases, the J end by 3 bases, with 9 bases between. The CDR3 has 13 residues. For the CDR3, the DNA is TGTGCCAGCAGCCGCCAGGCTACAGATACGCAGTATTTT. The encoded protein is CASSRQATDTQYF. The full variable domain, its missing parts supplied by reference TRBV7-2 and TRBJ2-3, is GAGVSQSPSNKVTEKGKDVELRCDPISGHTALYWYRQSLGQGLEFLIYFQGNSAPDKSGLPSDRFSAERTGGSVSTLTIQRTQQEDSAVYLCASSRQATDTQYFGPGTRLTVL.

The chain links TRBV27 to TRBJ2-7; 14 positions agree with TRBD2. With V trimmed by 4 bases and J by 3 bases, 2 bases remained unmatched. CDR3 size: 15 residues. Per germline, CDR1 MNHEY and CDR2 SMNVEV (reference sequence). In DNA form, the CDR3 reads TGTGCCAGCAGTTCTGGACTAGCGGGGGGCTACGAGCAGTACTTC. It translates to CASSSGLAGGYEQYF.

The V gene is TRBV29-1, the J gene TRBJ2-3; 7 bases line up with TRBD2. From germline, CDR1 is SQVTM and CDR2 ANQGSEA. With 7 bases clipped from V and 0 bases from J, the junction kept 4 bases outside the gene matches. The CDR3 loop spans 13 amino acids. CDR3 bases: TGCAGCGATCTTAGCGGGAGCACAGATACGCAGTATTTT. Translated: CSDLSGSTDTQYF.

This chain connects TRBV29-1 to TRBJ2-2; tentative D call: TRBD1 (6 bases). The V end was cut by 4 bases, the J end by 7 bases, with 10 bases between. Germline V lookup: CDR1 SQVTM, CDR2 ANQGSEA. CDR3 length: 12 residues. CDR3 sequence: CSVVPGDGELFF. The CDR3 DNA is TGCAGCGTTGTGCCAGGGGACGGGGAGCTGTTTTTT.

The chain is built from TRBV27 and TRBJ2-7; 8 bases are shared with TRBD1. Germline V gene sequence: CDR1 MNHEY, CDR2 SMNVEV (reference sequence). This CDR3 spans 13 amino acids. Trimming took 0 bases from V and 5 from J; bases not matched to a gene: 0. DNA of the CDR3: TGTGCCAGCAGTTTATCGGACAGGGACGAGCAGTACTTC. Encoded protein: CASSLSDRDEQYF.

The chain is built from TRBV7-2 and TRBJ2-1; tentatively, D is TRBD1 (6 bases). V was trimmed by 4 bases and J by 10 bases, leaving 17 bases between them. CDR1 is SGHTA, CDR2 FQGNSA, per germline. The CDR3 loop spans 14 amino acids. This CDR3 reads CASSSPPGGGEQFF. In nucleotides, the CDR3 is TGTGCCAGCAGCTCTCCCCCTGGGGGCGGCGAGCAGTTCTTC.

This clone was observed a few times. The V gene is TRBV23-1, the J gene TRBJ1-5; a weak D match, TRBD1 (6 bases). TRBV23-1 is flagged as an ORF with uncertain function. Trimming removed 3 bases at V and 0 bases at J, with 15 bases between. This CDR3 comprises 17 residues. CDR3 residues: CASSHRWTEHSNQPQHF. The CDR3, as DNA: TGCGCCAGCAGTCATCGGTGGACAGAACATAGCAATCAGCCCCAGCATTTT.

This clone was recorded a few times. This rearrangement joins TRBV10-3 to TRBJ1-6; 8 bases agree with TRBD1. V dropped 4 bases and J dropped 5; count of bases not matched to a gene: 10. The germline V gene encodes CDR1 ENHRY and CDR2 SYGVKD. The CDR3 totals 17 residues. The CDR3 is CAISVTAGGADNSPLHF. The CDR3 DNA sequence: TGTGCCATCAGTGTAACGGCAGGGGGCGCGGATAATTCACCCCTCCACTTT.

This clone was seen a few times. The rearrangement links TRBV29-1 to TRBJ1-1; 7 nucleotides match TRBD1. The ends lost 4 bases at V and 1 base at J; junction bases unmatched: 6. CDR1 and CDR2 (germline): SQVTM, ANQGSEA. The CDR3 covers 14 residues. As DNA, the CDR3 is TGCAGCGTTGGACAGGGTCTAAAGAACACTGAAGCTTTCTTT. It translates to CSVGQGLKNTEAFF.

In its sample, this clone was seen a few times. This chain joins TRBV18 and TRBJ2-5; D unclear. V gave up 0 bases and J gave up 2 bases, with 7 bases separating them. Germline values: CDR1 KGHSH, CDR2 LQKENI. The CDR3 contains 14 residues. CDR3 coding DNA: TGTGCCAGCTCACCACCGCACGGGCAAGAGACCCAGTACTTC. Residues: CASSPPHGQETQYF.

The genes are TRBV30 and TRBJ2-3; D may be TRBD2 (6 bases). This CDR3 contains 15 residues. Trimming removed 3 bases from V and 1 base from J, with 14 bases in between. CDR1 and CDR2 from the germline V gene are GTSNPN and SVGIG (reference sequence). CDR3 DNA sequence: TGTGCCTGGAGCGTTGGTGGGACTCGCACAGATACGCAGTATTTT. It yields the protein CAWSVGGTRTDTQYF.

The chain uses TRBV5-6 and TRBJ1-5; no definite D call. V was clipped by 0 bases and J by 5 bases, with 9 bases between them. Germline values: CDR1 SGHDT, CDR2 YYEEEE. CDR3 length: 14 amino acids. CDR3 DNA sequence: TGTGCCAGCAGCTTGGGGGGTGTTGATCAGCCCCAGCATTTT. Protein product: CASSLGGVDQPQHF.

The genes are TRBV7-2 and TRBJ2-7, with a weak D call TRBD2 (5 bases). The germline gives CDR1 SGHTA, CDR2 FQGNSA. The CDR3 is 14 residues long. Trimming cost V 2 bases and J 0 bases, with 8 bases left between them. DNA of the CDR3: TGTGCCAGCAGCTTAAATCGGGGCTCCTACGAGCAGTACTTC. This codes for CASSLNRGSYEQYF.

This clone showed up just a few times. V gene TRBV7-2 combines with J gene TRBJ1-1; D call uncertain. CDR3 length: 13 residues. Germline-derived CDR1 and CDR2 are SGHTA and FQGNSA. The V gene lost 5 bases and the J gene lost 6 bases, with 13 bases spanning the gap. CDR3 sequence (DNA): TGTGCCAGCAGCCTCGGGCAGCCATCTGAAGCTTTCTTT. Its translation is CASSLGQPSEAFF. Combining the CDR3 with reference TRBV7-2 and TRBJ1-1 gives the whole variable domain GAGVSQSPSNKVTEKGKDVELRCDPISGHTALYWYRQSLGQGLEFLIYFQGNSAPDKSGLPSDRFSAERTGGSVSTLTIQRTQQEDSAVYLCASSLGQPSEAFFGQGTRLTVV.

The chain recombines TRBV4-1 with TRBJ1-4, with 7 positions matching TRBD1. Germline V gene sequence: CDR1 MGHRA, CDR2 YSYEKL. With 2 bases clipped from V and 4 bases from J, the junction kept 4 bases outside the gene matches. CDR3 length: 15 residues. The CDR3 DNA follows: TGCGCCAGCAGCCAACCACAGGGGATTAATGAAAAACTGTTTTTT. This codes for CASSQPQGINEKLFF.